A single TCR beta chain is shown here with its context. Its antigen remains unidentified. The data originate from a study of T cell responses to AZD1222 COVID-19 vaccine. This CDR3 region has 14 residues. CDR1 and CDR2 (germline): SNHLY, FYNNEI. V gave up 1 base and J gave up 9 bases, with 10 bases separating them. The assay was immunoSEQ multiplex PCR, and TCRdb's table has in-frame clones only and misses some. The sample yields about 160,000 clones, 90% seen once. Study observations and caveats: Repertoires were obtained only post-peak T cell response. There were vaccine-associated CD4 TCRs across spike, dominant at 160-218 and 743-854.

This chain links TRBV2 with TRBJ1-6; TRBD1 might be the D (5 bases). The clonotype originates from an adult who received the AZD1222 COVID-19 vaccine. Sequencing was performed on peripheral blood, taken 28 days after the second AZD1222 dose. CDR3 sequence (DNA): TGTGCCAGCAGTGAAGGGCAGGGTACTTCACCCCTCCACTTT. This codes for CASSEGQGTSPLHF.